This TCR beta chain was retrieved from a study of T cell responses to AZD1222 COVID-19 vaccine. Study-wide results and caveats: Clonal diversity may have been underestimated in mostly white British donors. Variant regions that are unmutated are reportedly the target of nearly half of spike-specific TCRs. It was only after the peak T cell response that any repertoires were sampled.

Notes on this clone: The antigen remains undetermined.

The CDR3 is 12 amino acids. The V gene's germline CDR1 is DFQATT and CDR2 SNEGSKA (reference sequence). V lost 3 bases and J lost 6; bases outside the gene matches: 1. The method was immunoSEQ multiplex PCR; TCRdb's version includes in-frame clones alone and lacks a portion of them. The sample holds about 75,000 clones, approximately 88% seen once. Sample: peripheral blood, taken 28 days after the second dose of the MenACWY control vaccine. J is TRBJ1-5 and V is TRBV20-1; 8 nucleotides line up with TRBD1. This TCR was sampled from an adult who received the MenACWY meningococcal vaccine as a control. This CDR3 reads CSASTGGQPQHF. The DNA of the CDR3 is TGCAGTGCTAGTACAGGGGGTCAGCCCCAGCATTTT.